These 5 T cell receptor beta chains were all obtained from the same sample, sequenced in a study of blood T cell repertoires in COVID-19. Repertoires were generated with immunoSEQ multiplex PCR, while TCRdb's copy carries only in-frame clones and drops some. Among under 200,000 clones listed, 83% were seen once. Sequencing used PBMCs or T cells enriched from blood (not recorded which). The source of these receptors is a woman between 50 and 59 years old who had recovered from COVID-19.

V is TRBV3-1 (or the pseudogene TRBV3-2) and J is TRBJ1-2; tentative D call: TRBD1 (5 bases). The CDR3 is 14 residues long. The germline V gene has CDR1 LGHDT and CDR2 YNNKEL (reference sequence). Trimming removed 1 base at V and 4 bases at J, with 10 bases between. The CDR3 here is CASSQGQQVYGYTF. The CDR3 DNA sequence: TGTGCCAGCAGCCAAGGACAGCAAGTCTATGGCTACACCTTC.

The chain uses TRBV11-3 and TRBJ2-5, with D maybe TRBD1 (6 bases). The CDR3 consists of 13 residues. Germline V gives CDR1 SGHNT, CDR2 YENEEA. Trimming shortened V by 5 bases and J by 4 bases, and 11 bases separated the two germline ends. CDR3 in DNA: TGTGCCAGCAGCCAAGTCAGGGGAGAGACCCAGTACTTC. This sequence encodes CASSQVRGETQYF.

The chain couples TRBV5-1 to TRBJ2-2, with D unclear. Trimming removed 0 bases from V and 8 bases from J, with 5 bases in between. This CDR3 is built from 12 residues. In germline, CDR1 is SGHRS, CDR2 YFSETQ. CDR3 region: CASSLEQGELFF. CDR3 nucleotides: TGCGCCAGCAGCTTGGAACAAGGGGAGCTGTTTTTT.

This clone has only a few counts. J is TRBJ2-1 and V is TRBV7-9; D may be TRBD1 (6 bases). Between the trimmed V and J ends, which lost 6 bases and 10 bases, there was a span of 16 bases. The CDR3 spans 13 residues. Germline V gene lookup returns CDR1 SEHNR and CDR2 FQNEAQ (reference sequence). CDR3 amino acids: CASRMTGIREQFF. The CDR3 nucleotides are TGTGCCAGCAGGATGACAGGAATCAGGGAGCAGTTCTTC.

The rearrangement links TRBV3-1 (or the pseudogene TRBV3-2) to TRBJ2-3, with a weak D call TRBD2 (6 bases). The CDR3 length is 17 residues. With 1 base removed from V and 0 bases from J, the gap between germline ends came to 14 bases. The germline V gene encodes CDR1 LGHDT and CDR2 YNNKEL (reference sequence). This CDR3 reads CASSQGGLSGSTDTQYF. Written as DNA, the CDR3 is TGTGCCAGCAGCCAAGGAGGCTTGAGCGGGAGCACAGATACGCAGTATTTT.